These T cell receptor beta chains were read from a single sample in a study of blood T cell repertoires in COVID-19. Sequenced by immunoSEQ multiplex PCR; TCRdb stores in-frame clones only, minus some. The sample gives about 160,000 clones, approximately 90% of which show up once; about 5.3% is in the top ten. Sequencing input: peripheral blood. Source of these receptors: a man aged 30 to 45 with COVID-19, enrolled during active disease. Each CDR3 is given with its conserved first and last residue. The D gene is left open where the match is weak. Expanded clones get a size class; other rows say once, few or many, or leave the size out.

-	TRBD1	TRBV29-1	TRBJ1-3	CSAQGASLNTIYF	TGCAGCGCTCAGGGGGCGAGTCTCAACACCATATATTTT
-	TRBD1	TRBV4-1	TRBJ2-2	CASSPRGPTGELFF	TGCGCCAGCAGCCCCAGGGGGCCGACCGGGGAGCTGTTTTTT
once	-	TRBV28	TRBJ2-1	CASSLLPGTSGYYNEQFF	TGTGCCAGCAGTCTCCTCCCAGGGACTTCCGGCTACTACAATGAGCAGTTCTTC
-	-	TRBV12-3/TRBV12-4	TRBJ1-1	CASSLAPYTEAFF	TGTGCCAGCAGTTTAGCCCCATACACTGAAGCTTTCTTT
-	TRBD1	TRBV19	TRBJ2-6	CASSIGRQGVLSGANVLTF	TGTGCCAGTAGTATAGGGAGACAGGGGGTTCTCTCTGGGGCCAACGTCCTGACTTTC
once	-	TRBV27	TRBJ1-5	CASSLRGHSNQPQHF	TGTGCCAGCAGTTTGAGAGGTCATAGCAATCAGCCCCAGCATTTT
-	TRBD1	TRBV2	TRBJ2-7	CASSEGGTRQGRYEQYF	TGTGCCAGCAGTGAAGGAGGGACAAGACAGGGGAGGTACGAGCAGTACTTC
-	-	TRBV12-3/TRBV12-4	TRBJ2-5	CASSRDWQQTQYF	TGTGCCAGCAGTCGGGACTGGCAGCAGACCCAGTACTTC
-	TRBD1	TRBV24-1	TRBJ2-3	CATSALDRDDTQYF	TGTGCCACCAGTGCTCTGGACAGGGATGATACGCAGTATTTT
-	TRBD1	TRBV5-1	TRBJ1-1	CASSSQTGQNTEAFF	TGCGCCAGCAGCTCACAGACAGGGCAGAACACTGAAGCTTTCTTT
-	TRBD1	TRBV19	TRBJ1-2	CASSPLKGQGSYGYTF	TGTGCCAGTAGTCCTTTAAAGGGACAGGGATCCTATGGCTACACCTTC
-	TRBD2	TRBV6-2/TRBV6-3	TRBJ2-3	CASSLEASGVVDTQYF	TGTGCCAGCAGCCTCGAGGCCAGCGGGGTAGTAGATACGCAGTATTTT
-	-	TRBV5-1	TRBJ2-7	CASSPQAQGGYEQYF	TGCGCCAGCAGCCCCCAGGCCCAGGGAGGCTACGAGCAGTACTTC
-	TRBD1	TRBV11-3	TRBJ2-3	CASSPGQGWGDTQYF	TGTGCCAGCAGCCCGGGACAGGGGTGGGGAGATACGCAGTATTTT
-	TRBD2	TRBV9	TRBJ2-1	CASSVSTWTSGGNEQFF	TGTGCCAGCAGCGTCTCGACCTGGACTAGCGGGGGGAATGAGCAGTTCTTC